This TCR beta chain was recorded in a study of blood T cells in healthy people across ages. V shed 3 bases, J shed 3 bases, and the junction held 4 bases outside the gene matches. The germline V gene encodes CDR1 LGHNA and CDR2 YSLEER. The CDR3 sequence is 15 residues long. A remark on this clonotype: No antigen is known for it.

Findings and limits, study-wide: Per million T cells, the diversity of TCR beta decreased roughly linearly as age advanced.

Together with a sample-barcoded 5' primer, a J-beta primer mix was included in a second PCR lasting about 7 to 12 cycles. Sequencing of every sample gave 2.5 million or more CDR3-containing paired-end reads. MiXCR, run by TCRdb on the 5' RACE reads, gives a single entry per CDR3 protein. The sample gives roughly 700,000 distinct CDR3 sequences, approximately 49% of which show up once; around 32% is in the top ten. This sequence joins TRBV4-3 and TRBJ2-7; 11 bases line up with TRBD1. Sequenced input: blood. This TCR was recovered from a woman in her sixties in good health. The CDR3 region is CASSHAGTGGYEQYF. CDR3 DNA: TGCGCCAGCAGCCACGCCGGGACAGGGGGCTACGAGCAGTACTTC.